These 3 T cell receptor beta chains share one sample of origin, sequenced in a study of long-term antiretroviral therapy in people with HIV. A v3.0 immunoSEQ assay was performed at survey level. Some clones are missing from TCRdb's copy, which holds only in-frame ones; the method was immunoSEQ multiplex PCR. This sample yields approximately 12,000 clones, of which around 89% are seen a single time; approximately 21% belongs to the top ten. Source: unsorted PBMCs, taken 0.2 years before starting antiretroviral therapy. All receptors derive from a woman aged 40 to 49 with HIV.

The V and J genes are TRBV19 and TRBJ2-3, with a weak D call TRBD1 (5 bases). The CDR3 covers 16 residues. With 3 bases removed from V and 4 bases from J, the gap between germline ends came to 17 bases. Germline values: CDR1 LNHDA, CDR2 SQIVND (reference sequence). CDR3 sequence: CASSIREGYYADTQYF. DNA for the CDR3: TGTGCCAGTAGTATCAGGGAAGGATATTACGCAGATACGCAGTATTTT.

The chain employs TRBV30 and TRBJ2-6; D is unresolved. The length of the CDR3 is 13 residues. V was cut by 5 bases and J by 0 bases, with 5 bases left in between. CDR1 GTSNPN and CDR2 SVGIG come from the germline V gene (reference sequence). DNA for the CDR3: TGTGCCTGGCTGTTCTCTGGGGCCAACGTCCTGACTTTC. This sequence encodes CAWLFSGANVLTF.

The chain recombines TRBV5-6 with TRBJ1-6; D possibly corresponds to TRBD1 (5 bases). This CDR3 has 15 residues. The V gene's germline CDR1 is SGHDT and CDR2 YYEEEE. The ends were cut back, 3 bases at V and 2 bases at J, with 9 bases in the middle. The CDR3 sequence: CASSWGRPYNSPLHF. The CDR3 coding sequence is TGTGCCAGCAGCTGGGGACGCCCCTATAATTCACCCCTCCACTTT.